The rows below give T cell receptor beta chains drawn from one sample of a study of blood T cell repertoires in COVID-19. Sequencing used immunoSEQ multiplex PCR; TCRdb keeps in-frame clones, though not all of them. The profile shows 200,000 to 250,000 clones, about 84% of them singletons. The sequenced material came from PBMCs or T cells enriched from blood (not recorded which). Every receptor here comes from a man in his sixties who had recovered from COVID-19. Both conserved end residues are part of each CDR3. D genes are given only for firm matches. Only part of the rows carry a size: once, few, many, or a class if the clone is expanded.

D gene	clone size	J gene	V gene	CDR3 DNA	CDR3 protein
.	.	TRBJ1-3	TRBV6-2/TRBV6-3	TGTGCCAGCAGTTACCATTTCTCTGGAAACACCATATATTTT	CASSYHFSGNTIYF
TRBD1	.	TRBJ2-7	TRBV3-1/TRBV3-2	TGTGCCAGCAGCCCGGGACAGGGGGCGTTCTACGAGCAGTACTTC	CASSPGQGAFYEQYF
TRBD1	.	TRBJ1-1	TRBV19	TGTGCCAGTAGCATTCAGATTGGACAGGGGAACACTGAAGCTTTCTTT	CASSIQIGQGNTEAFF
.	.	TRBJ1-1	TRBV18	TGTGCCAGCTCACAAGGGGGGGACACTGAAGCTTTCTTT	CASSQGGDTEAFF
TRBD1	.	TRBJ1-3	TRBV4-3	TGCGCCAGCAGCCCACTGACAGGGGCAGGAAACACCATATATTTT	CASSPLTGAGNTIYF
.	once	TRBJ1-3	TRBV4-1	TGCGCCAGCAGCCAAGATTTAGGCAGGGACTCTGGAAACACCATATATTTT	CASSQDLGRDSGNTIYF
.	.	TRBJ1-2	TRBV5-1	TGCGCCAGCAGCTTGGTGTCCGGACTTAACTATGGCTACACCTTC	CASSLVSGLNYGYTF
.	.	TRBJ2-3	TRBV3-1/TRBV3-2	TGTGCCAGCAGCCTTCGTACTGGCACAGATACGCAGTATTTT	CASSLRTGTDTQYF
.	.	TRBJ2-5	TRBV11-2	TGTGCCAGCAGCTTACTCGCAGGGATCCACGAGACCCAGTACTTC	CASSLLAGIHETQYF
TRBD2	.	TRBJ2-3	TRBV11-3	TGTGCCAGCAGCTCCGGTCTAATAGCGGGGGGGTACACAGATACGCAGTATTTT	CASSSGLIAGGYTDTQYF
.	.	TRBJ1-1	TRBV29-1	TGCAGCGTTGAGCGCAGGGAAGGAACTGAAGCTTTCTTT	CSVERREGTEAFF
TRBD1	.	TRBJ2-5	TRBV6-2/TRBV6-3	TGTGCCAGCAGCCTCCACCCGGGACAGGGGGATCGGGCCCAGTACTTC	CASSLHPGQGDRAQYF
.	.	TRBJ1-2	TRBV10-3	TGTGCCATCAGTGAGTCGCCGGACACCTATGGCTACACCTTC	CAISESPDTYGYTF
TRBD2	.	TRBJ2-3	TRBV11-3	TGTGCCAGCAGCGAGGGGACTAGCGGCTTCACAGATACGCAGTATTTT	CASSEGTSGFTDTQYF
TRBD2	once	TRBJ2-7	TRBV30	TGTGCCGGACTAGCGGGGGGGCTGGACGAGCAGTACTTC	CAGLAGGLDEQYF
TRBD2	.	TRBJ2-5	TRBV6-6	TGTGCCAGCGGGATCCAGCGGGGGGCGGAGACCCAGTACTTC	CASGIQRGAETQYF
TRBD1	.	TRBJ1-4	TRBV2	TGTGCCAGCAGTGAAGCGCTTCGGGACAGCGAAAAACTGTTTTTT	CASSEALRDSEKLFF
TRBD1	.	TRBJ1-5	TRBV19	TGTGCCAGTAGTTCCCCCGGGACAGGGAGTGGCAATCAGCCCCAGCATTTT	CASSSPGTGSGNQPQHF
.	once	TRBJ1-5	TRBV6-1	TGTGCCAGCAGTGAACTGTCGTTTCGTCAGCCCCAGCATTTT	CASSELSFRQPQHF
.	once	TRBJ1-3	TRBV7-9	TGTGCCAGCAGCTTACTCTCTGGAAACACCATATATTTT	CASSLLSGNTIYF
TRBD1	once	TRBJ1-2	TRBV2	TGTGCCAGCAGAAGGGACAGGGATGGCTACACCTTC	CASRRDRDGYTF
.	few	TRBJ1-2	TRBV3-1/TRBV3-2	TGTGCCAGTGTATCACGGGACTATGGCTACACCTTC	CASVSRDYGYTF
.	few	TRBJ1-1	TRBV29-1	TGCAGCGAAAGGGGGGGCGCTTACACTGAAGCTTTCTTT	CSERGGAYTEAFF
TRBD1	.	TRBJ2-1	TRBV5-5	TGTGCCAGCAGCCCCCTAGAGGGACAGCTTGAGCAGTTCTTC	CASSPLEGQLEQFF
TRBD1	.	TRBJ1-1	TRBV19	TGTGCCAGTAGACCTCGGGAGGGGGCGATCGACACTGAAGCTTTCTTT	CASRPREGAIDTEAFF
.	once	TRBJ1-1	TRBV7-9	TGTGCCAGCAGCTTAGTCCAGGGGATAAACACTGAAGCTTTCTTT	CASSLVQGINTEAFF
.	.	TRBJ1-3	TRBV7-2	TGTGCCAGCAGCTTCACGGGAGGCTCTGGAAACACCATATATTTT	CASSFTGGSGNTIYF
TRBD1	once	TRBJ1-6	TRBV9	TGTGCCAGCAGCGTAGATCTGGGACAGGGTGAGATACCCCTCCACTTT	CASSVDLGQGEIPLHF
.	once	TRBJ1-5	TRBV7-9	TGTGCCAGCAGCAGCGATGGTTCGCCCCAGCATTTT	CASSSDGSPQHF
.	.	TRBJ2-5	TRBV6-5	TGTGCCAGCAGGTGGGGGCGCCAAGAGACCCAGTACTTC	CASRWGRQETQYF
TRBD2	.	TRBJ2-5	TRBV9	TGTGCCAGCAGCGCGGGACTAGCGGGGGGGCTCTACCTGAAGGAGACCCAGTACTTC	CASSAGLAGGLYLKETQYF
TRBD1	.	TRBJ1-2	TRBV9	TGTGCCAGCAGCGTAGCCGGACAGGGGGCTTCTCTGGGTGGCTACACCTTC	CASSVAGQGASLGGYTF
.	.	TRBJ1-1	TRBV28	TGTGCCAGCAGTTTGTTACAGGTGGAAGCTTTCTTT	CASSLLQVEAFF
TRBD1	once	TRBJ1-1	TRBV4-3	TGCGCCAGCAGCCCGGGACAGGGGGGCACTGAAGCTTTCTTT	CASSPGQGGTEAFF
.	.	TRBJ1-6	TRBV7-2	TGTGCCAGCAGCTTAACCGGGACAAATGATTCGCCCCTCCACTTT	CASSLTGTNDSPLHF
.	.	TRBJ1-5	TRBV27	TGTGCCAGCAGTTTAAAGGGTAACCCCCAGGGGAGTCAGCCCCAGCATTTT	CASSLKGNPQGSQPQHF
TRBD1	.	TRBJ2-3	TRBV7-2	TGTGCCAGCAGCTTAGGACAGGGGGGGACAGATACGCAGTATTTT	CASSLGQGGTDTQYF
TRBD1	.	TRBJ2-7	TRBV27	TGTGCCAGCAGTCCGCGACAGGGCACGGTCTACGAGCAGTACTTC	CASSPRQGTVYEQYF
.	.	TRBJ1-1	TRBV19	TGTGCCAGTAGTCTGCCAGCGGCGAACACTGAAGCTTTCTTT	CASSLPAANTEAFF
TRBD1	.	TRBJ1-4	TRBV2	TGTGCCAGCAGTCTACAAATGGGAGAGGGGGCAGGTTTTGAAAAACTGTTTTTT	CASSLQMGEGAGFEKLFF
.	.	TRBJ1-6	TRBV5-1	TGCGCCAGCAGCTTAACCCCAGGGGACCCTCTTAATTCACCCCTCCACTTT	CASSLTPGDPLNSPLHF
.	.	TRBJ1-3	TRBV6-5	TGTGCCAGCAGGGACGGAGGAGGCTCTGGAAACACCATATATTTT	CASRDGGGSGNTIYF
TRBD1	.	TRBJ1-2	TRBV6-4	TGTGCCAGCAGTGATCGGGCAGGGGGATTCTATGGCTACACCTTC	CASSDRAGGFYGYTF
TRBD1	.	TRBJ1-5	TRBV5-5	TGTGCCAGCAGCCCCGGACAGGCAAGACAGCCCCAGCATTTT	CASSPGQARQPQHF
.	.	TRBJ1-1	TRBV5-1	TGCGCCAGCACCCAGACAGGCAAGAACACTGAAGCTTTCTTT	CASTQTGKNTEAFF
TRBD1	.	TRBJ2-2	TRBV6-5	TGTGCCAGCAGAAGGGACAGGGACACCGGGGAGCTGTTTTTT	CASRRDRDTGELFF
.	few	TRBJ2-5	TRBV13	TGTGCCAGCAGCTTAGCGCAAGAGACCCAGTACTTC	CASSLAQETQYF
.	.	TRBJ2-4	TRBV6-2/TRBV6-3	TGTGCCAGCAGTTACTGGGACACTCAGTACTTC	CASSYWDTQYF
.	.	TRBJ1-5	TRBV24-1	TGTGCCACCAGTGATTTAGTTCTTCGGCAGCCCCAGCATTTT	CATSDLVLRQPQHF
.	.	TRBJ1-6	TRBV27	TGTGCCAGCACCACTAATAATTCACCCCTCCACTTT	CASTTNNSPLHF
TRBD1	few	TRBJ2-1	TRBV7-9	TGTGCCAGCACCCGACGGGGACAGATCTACAATGAGCAGTTCTTC	CASTRRGQIYNEQFF
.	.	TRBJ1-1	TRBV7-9	TGTGCCAGCAGCTTAAGGTCCGGGGGTTTGGAGGTCGCTTTCTTT	CASSLRSGGLEVAFF
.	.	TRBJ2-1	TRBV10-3	TGTGCCATCAGTGGAGGGTATGAGCAGTTCTTC	CAISGGYEQFF